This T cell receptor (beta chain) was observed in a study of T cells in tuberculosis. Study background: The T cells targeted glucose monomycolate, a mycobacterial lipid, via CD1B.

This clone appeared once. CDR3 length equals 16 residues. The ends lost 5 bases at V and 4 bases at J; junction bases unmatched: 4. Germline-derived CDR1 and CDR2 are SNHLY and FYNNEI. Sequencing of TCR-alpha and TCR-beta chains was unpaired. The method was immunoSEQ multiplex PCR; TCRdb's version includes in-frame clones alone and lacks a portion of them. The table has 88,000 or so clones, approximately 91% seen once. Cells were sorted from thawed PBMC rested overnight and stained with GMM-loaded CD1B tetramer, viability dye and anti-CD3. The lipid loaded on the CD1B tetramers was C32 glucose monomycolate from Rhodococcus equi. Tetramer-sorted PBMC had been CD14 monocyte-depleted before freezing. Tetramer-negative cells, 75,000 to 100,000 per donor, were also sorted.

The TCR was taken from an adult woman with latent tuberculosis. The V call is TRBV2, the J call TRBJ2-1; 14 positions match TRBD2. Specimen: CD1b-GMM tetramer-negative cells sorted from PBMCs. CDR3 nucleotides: TGTGCCAGCAGTCTCCGACTAGCGGGGGGGTACAATGAGCAGTTCTTC. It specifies CASSLRLAGGYNEQFF.